This T cell receptor beta chain derives from a study of blood T cells in healthy people across ages. Study-wide results and limits: TCR beta diversity per million T cells fell roughly linearly with age.

The CDR3 length is 14 residues. Germline V gene data show CDR1 as DFQATT and CDR2 as SNEGSKA (reference sequence). As for this clonotype: Its antigen is still unknown.

Isolated PBMCs totaled at least 6 million in each sample. Through a sample-barcoded 5' primer and a J-beta primer mix, a second PCR was run for roughly 6 to 12 cycles. Each CDR3 protein gets one entry after TCRdb re-called the 5' RACE reads with MiXCR. Among more than 700,000 distinct CDR3 sequences listed, more than 35% were seen once. The sequencing input was blood. The genes are TRBV20-1 and TRBJ2-4; D is possibly TRBD1 or TRBD2 (7 bases each). The DNA end is more similar to TRBJ2-7, so the J call may be wrong. This receptor was identified in a man aged 80 or over in good health. CDR3 sequence: CSAEGASGSYEQYF. The DNA for the CDR3 is TGCAGTGCCGAGGGGGCTAGCGGTTCCTACGAGCAGTACTTC.